One sample yielded the 18 T cell receptor beta chains listed below, sequenced in a study of cytomegalovirus exposure and HLA in healthy donors. The PCR employed 60 Vbeta primers together with 13 Jbeta primers. Profiled with immunoSEQ multiplex PCR; TCRdb holds only in-frame clones, not every one. Found here are tens of thousands of clones, just under 75% of them singletons; the top ten hold around 3.9%. The sample consisted of PBMCs. These receptors came from a man between 60 and 75 years old in good health and CMV-seronegative.

The V call is TRBV14, the J call TRBJ1-6; TRBD1 is a possible D gene (5 bases). V lost 0 bases to trimming and J lost 9 bases, with 18 bases between them. The CDR3 has 17 amino acids. Per the germline V gene, CDR1 is SGHDN and CDR2 is FVKESK. In DNA form, the CDR3 reads TGTGCCAGCAGCCAAGATGGGATCAGGGCCCTCGGTTCACCCCTCCACTTT. Translation: CASSQDGIRALGSPLHF.

The chain joins TRBV30 to TRBJ1-4; possible D gene TRBD1, 6 bases. The V end lost 0 bases, the J end lost 7 bases, and 15 bases lay between the germline ends. The CDR3 totals 15 residues. The germline CDR1 and CDR2 sequences are GTSNPN and SVGIG (reference sequence). In nucleotides, the CDR3 is TGTGCCTGGAGTGTATTGGGGGCGGCGGGTGAAAAACTGTTTTTT. This encodes CAWSVLGAAGEKLFF.

V gene TRBV5-1 combines with J gene TRBJ1-1; a possible D gene is TRBD1 (6 bases). Germline-derived CDR1 and CDR2 are SGHRS and YFSETQ. The CDR3 is 14 amino acids. Trimming stripped 4 bases from V and 4 bases from J, with 14 bases between. In DNA form, the CDR3 reads TGCGCCAGCAGCGTACAGGGTCGGGGCACTGAAGCTTTCTTT. It codes for CASSVQGRGTEAFF.

J is TRBJ1-4 and V is TRBV4-1, with no clear D. Trimming removed 1 base from V and 5 bases from J, with 14 bases in between. This CDR3 comprises 16 residues. The germline V gene has CDR1 MGHRA and CDR2 YSYEKL. DNA for the CDR3: TGCGCCAGCAGCCAAGTTTACAGATCCAACAATGAAAAACTGTTTTTT. Translating it yields CASSQVYRSNNEKLFF.

This chain joins TRBV2 and TRBJ1-5; 10 bases agree with TRBD1. The CDR3 runs to 14 residues. Trimming at V came to 4 bases and at J to 5 bases, leaving 2 bases not matched to a gene. Germline values: CDR1 SNHLY, CDR2 FYNNEI. The CDR3 DNA is TGTGCCAGCAGTGGGGACAGGGGATATCAGCCCCAGCATTTT. This translates into CASSGDRGYQPQHF.

The J gene is TRBJ1-2, the V gene TRBV6-1; D unclear. CDR1 is MNHNS and CDR2 is SASEGT in the germline V gene. The CDR3 is made up of 12 amino acids. The V end was cut by 7 bases, the J end by 4 bases, with 10 bases between. The DNA for the CDR3 is TGTGCCAGCACCCCCAGCGTCTATGGCTACACCTTC. It translates to CASTPSVYGYTF.

The V call is TRBV7-9, the J call TRBJ2-7; 9 bases fit TRBD2. The CDR3 runs to 14 residues. With 5 bases clipped from V and 3 bases from J, the junction kept 5 bases outside the gene matches. Germline CDR1 and CDR2: SEHNR and FQNEAQ (reference sequence). CDR3 region: CASSLGLALYEQYF. The CDR3 bases are TGTGCCAGCAGCCTGGGACTAGCTCTCTACGAGCAGTACTTC.

The gene calls are TRBV28 and TRBJ1-2, with TRBD1 as a possible D gene (5 bases). The length of the CDR3 is 15 residues. V shed 8 bases and J shed 1 base, with 17 bases lying between them. In germline, CDR1 is MDHEN, CDR2 SYDVKM. The DNA of the CDR3 is TGTGCCAGCTTGGGGGGAGGGTCGGTTAACTATGGCTACACCTTC. This encodes CASLGGGSVNYGYTF.

This clone was seen only a few times. This sequence joins TRBV11-1 and TRBJ1-1, with a possible D match to TRBD1 (5 bases). Germline CDR1 is SGHAT and CDR2 is FQDESV (reference sequence). This CDR3 has 13 amino acids. Trimming pared 0 bases from V and 5 bases from J, leaving 7 bases between. The CDR3, as DNA: TGTGCCAGCAGCTTAGCGGAGGGGACTGAAGCTTTCTTT. It translates to CASSLAEGTEAFF.

V is TRBV12-5 and J is TRBJ2-1; D is uncertain. The CDR3 is made up of 11 amino acids. Looked up from germline, CDR1 is LGHNT and CDR2 is FRNRAP. The V and J ends lost 6 bases and 5 bases respectively, with 5 bases between them. Here the CDR3 reads CASGADNEQFF. CDR3 nucleotides: TGTGCTAGTGGGGCGGACAATGAGCAGTTCTTC.

The V call is TRBV7-2, the J call TRBJ1-1, with a weak D call TRBD1 (5 bases). Trimming shortened V by 0 bases and J by 5 bases, and 13 bases separated the two germline ends. The CDR3 runs 15 residues. CDR1 is SGHTA and CDR2 is FQGNSA in the germline V gene. The CDR3: CASSLARAKGTEAFF. The CDR3 bases are TGTGCCAGCAGCTTAGCAAGGGCAAAGGGGACTGAAGCTTTCTTT.

This clone was observed a handful of times. The chain carries TRBV29-1 and TRBJ1-5, with TRBD1 identical over 9 bases. Germline V gene lookup returns CDR1 SQVTM and CDR2 ANQGSEA. V gave up 5 bases and J gave up 1 base; unmatched junction bases: 9. The CDR3 consists of 16 residues. CDR3 DNA: TGCAGCGTTATTACGACCGGGACAGGGAGCAATCAGCCCCAGCATTTT. Its translation: CSVITTGTGSNQPQHF.

The chain couples TRBV14 to TRBJ2-2, with D possibly matching TRBD2 (5 bases). The V end was cut by 3 bases, the J end by 1 base, with 9 bases between. Germline V gene data show CDR1 as SGHDN and CDR2 as FVKESK. This CDR3 has 15 amino acids. The CDR3 loop is CASSQSGLNTGELFF. CDR3 bases: TGTGCCAGCAGCCAGAGCGGACTGAACACCGGGGAGCTGTTTTTT.

The V gene is TRBV7-9, the J gene TRBJ2-5; no firm D call. The CDR3 is 13 residues long. Germline loops: CDR1 SEHNR, CDR2 FQNEAQ (reference sequence). V lost 1 base and J 4 bases, leaving 7 bases between the germline ends. The CDR3 is CASSLVVVETQYF. The DNA of the CDR3 is TGTGCCAGCAGCTTAGTAGTGGTAGAGACCCAGTACTTC.

This chain uses TRBV5-1 with TRBJ1-2; 7 bases are shared with TRBD1. The CDR3 covers 17 residues. Germline lookup yields CDR1 SGHRS and CDR2 YFSETQ. After removal of 0 bases from V and 7 bases from J, the junction contained 15 bases not matched to a gene. CDR3 DNA: TGCGCCAGCAGCTTGGGGTACGGACAGGCGTCCCCGTTTGGCTACACCTTC. Residues: CASSLGYGQASPFGYTF. Full variable domain (missing parts from reference TRBV5-1 and TRBJ1-2): KAGVTQTPRYLIKTRGQQVTLSCSPISGHRSVSWYQQTPGQGLQFLFEYFSETQRNKGNFPGRFSGRQFSNSRSEMNVSTLELGDSALYLCASSLGYGQASPFGYTFGSGTRLTVV.

This chain uses TRBV11-2 with TRBJ2-5; the match to TRBD2 covers 8 bases. The V gene end was trimmed by 4 bases and the J gene end by 1 base; junction bases not matched to a gene: 8. The CDR3 loop spans 16 amino acids. Germline V gives CDR1 SGHAT, CDR2 FQNNGV. The CDR3 region is CASSSPGLVGQETQYF. The CDR3 region has the DNA TGTGCCAGCAGCTCTCCGGGACTAGTGGGCCAAGAGACCCAGTACTTC.

About this clone itself: The junction departs from germline at one end; a sequencing error may be responsible. The chain couples TRBV12-5 to TRBJ1-2; D perhaps matches TRBD1 (5 bases). Germline V gene lookup returns CDR1 LGHNT and CDR2 FRNRAP. The CDR3 has 13 amino acids. In DNA, the CDR3 is TGTGCTAGCGGTTGGACGGGGGACTATGGCTACACCTTC. It yields the protein CASGWTGDYGYTF.

The rearrangement links TRBV15 to TRBJ2-3, with 7 bases matching TRBD2. The germline CDR1 and CDR2 sequences are LNHNV and YYDKDF (reference sequence). The CDR3 has 14 amino acids. Germline trimming cut 4 bases from V and 2 bases from J; bases unmatched to any gene: 3. In DNA, the CDR3 is TGTGCCACCAGCACGGGACTAAACACAGATACGCAGTATTTT. Translating it yields CATSTGLNTDTQYF. The full variable domain, its missing parts supplied by reference TRBV15 and TRBJ2-3, is DAMVIQNPRYQVTQFGKPVTLSCSQTLNHNVMYWYQQKSSQAPKLLFHYYDKDFNNEADTPDNFQSRRPNTSFCFLDIRSPGLGDTAMYLCATSTGLNTDTQYFGPGTRLTVL.